This T cell receptor beta chain derives from a study of CD8 T cells in ankylosing spondylitis. The CDR3 consists of 14 residues. Germline V CDR1 and CDR2: DFQATT, SNEGSKA (reference sequence). Trimming stripped 5 bases from V and 0 bases from J, with 12 bases between. Each CDR3 protein is one row after TCRdb ran MiXCR on the 5' RACE reads. There are 300,000 to 350,000 distinct CDR3 sequences in the sample; roughly 11% occur only once, and 9.1% lies in the top ten. Study conclusions and caveats: Certain motif variants had earlier appeared in reactive arthritis synovial fluid and blood. A motif in TCR beta, a set of roughly eight highly homologous variants, appeared characteristic of ankylosing spondylitis blood.

There are many counts of this clonotype. Antigen specificity is unknown. The V call is TRBV20-1, the J call TRBJ2-3; tentatively, D is TRBD1 or TRBD2 (5 bases each). What was sequenced was blood, either unsorted or a sorted T cell fraction (not recorded which). This TCR was sampled from a female donor with ankylosing spondylitis or in good health (not recorded which). The CDR3 loop reads CSARLWGSTDTQYF. The DNA of the CDR3 is TGCAGTGCTCGCCTTTGGGGGAGCACAGATACGCAGTATTTT.